Listed below are T cell receptor beta chains from one sample, sequenced in a study of Graves' ophthalmopathy and Graves' hyperthyroidism. One entry per CDR3 protein results from TCRdb running MiXCR on the multiplex PCR reads. This sample yields 1 million to 1.3 million distinct CDR3 sequences, of which around a third are seen a single time; more than 9.5% belongs to the top ten. The sample comprised peripheral blood or thyroid tissue (not recorded which). The receptor set was obtained from an adult man with Graves' hyperthyroidism. CDR3s leave out the opening cysteine and the closing phenylalanine or tryptophan.

v_call	j_call	cdr3_aa
TRBV19	TRBJ1-5	ASSIAPNQPQH
TRBV4-3	TRBJ1-1	ASSQERDTRKAF
TRBV9	TRBJ1-1	ASSGQGMTEAF
TRBV20-1	TRBJ2-7	SATTSGIEQY
TRBV2	TRBJ1-5	ASSLGRENNQPQH
TRBV7-2	TRBJ1-6	ASNRGKNSPLH
TRBV19	TRBJ2-3	ASSMGLAGTDTQY
TRBV7-3	TRBJ1-1	ASSLSPQGRAAEAF
TRBV3-1	TRBJ1-6	ASSPARRGRSPLH
TRBV12-3/TRBV12-4	TRBJ1-6	ASNEGNSPLH
TRBV20-1	TRBJ2-7	SARTAGESYEQY